This TCR beta chain was sequenced during a study of T-cell memory formation after mild COVID-19 (dated by TCRdb to about 2021). In terms of the full investigation: TCR sequence clusters from the two donors were largely donor specific. Longitudinal TCRalpha and TCRbeta repertoire sequencing tracked T-cell clones expanding and contracting after mild COVID-19 in a couple of donors. Two young, previously healthy adult volunteers, one female and one male, were included in the cohort. Broad study findings and their caveats: The second-wave clones that peaked on day 37 were not confirmed to be SARS-CoV-2 specific. Clones contracting from day 15 to 85 had balanced CD4/CD8 phenotypes, while a second wave expanding from day 15 to 37 was biased towards CD4+. The detection of some responding clones in pre-infection memory suggests that pre-existing cross-reactive memory T cells joined the SARS-CoV-2 response. Only a couple of mild cases were covered by the study, and larger cohorts that include severe cases with pre-infection samples were considered necessary. Contracting CD4+ clones appeared mostly in the CM and EM memory subsets, whereas CD8+ clones were enriched in EMRA.

The instrument was an Illumina NovaSeq 6000. cDNA libraries for TCRalpha and TCRbeta were prepared by 5'RACE using constant-segment primers, with sample barcodes and unique molecular identifiers added. RNA was extracted from every sample with Trizol reagent. Library amplification was performed in two PCR steps, and a second sample barcode and Illumina TruSeq adapters were introduced in the second step. Sequencing of the libraries was done on an Illumina NovaSeq, producing 2 x 150 bp paired-end reads. The original pipeline was this. Demultiplexing of reads and collapsing into UMI-guided consensus sequences were performed with migec v1.2.7. Using mixcr v2.1.11, the UMI consensuses were aligned to TRA and TRB V and J templates and assembled into clonotypes. A clonotype was counted as expanded or contracted only if both edgeR and NoisET called the change significant, with noise models trained on biological replicates. edgeR calls used a false discovery rate-adjusted p below 0.01 and a log2 fold-change threshold of 1. As an exploratory analysis of dynamics, PCA with hierarchical clustering was applied to max-normalized trajectories of the 1000 most abundant clonotypes. Each responding clone was given a CD4 or CD8 phenotype based on the CD4+ and CD8+ repertoires, which had been sequenced separately. TCRdb itself trimmed the public reads at Q25 with fastp, ran MiXCR and retained productive beta chains. Rows with a matching CDR3 protein are joined into one entry that keeps the most common DNA and genes. TCRdb's processing, not the authors' own work, is the source of the V and J calls. This sample gives 290,000 or so distinct CDR3 sequences in total; less than 20% of them show up just once. The ten most abundant clones make up roughly 21% of the sample.

PBMCs were isolated by Ficoll-Paque density gradient centrifugation. This clonotype was observed a few times. Its binding antigen is unknown. One base away there is no much larger clone; base qualities are not given. V is pared back by 2 bases and J by 1 base, with 6 bases lying between the germline termini. The cysteine opens and the phenylalanine closes a CDR3 of 13 amino acids. The read is trimmed to its CDR3 DNA, 39 bases read in frame from base 1. CDR1 SGHRS and CDR2 YFSETQ were looked up in the germline V gene. Sample: PBMCs or a T cell subset sorted from them (not recorded which). The chain is made from TRBV5-1 and TRBJ1-1; no D gene is confidently identified. The TCR originated in a young man who had mild COVID-19 (a few samples of this study predate the infection). The sample titles of this study are shuffled in the database, so cell type and time point are left out; the donor was told from shared clones. Here is the DNA: TGCGCCAGCAGCTTCGCTCCGAACACTGAAGCTTTCTTT. The translation is CASSFAPNTEAFF. The full variable domain, with segments outside the CDR3 supplied by the reference TRBV5-1 and TRBJ1-1 proteins, appears as KAGVTQTPRYLIKTRGQQVTLSCSPISGHRSVSWYQQTPGQGLQFLFEYFSETQRNKGNFPGRFSGRQFSNSRSEMNVSTLELGDSALYLCASSFAPNTEAFFGQGTRLTVV.